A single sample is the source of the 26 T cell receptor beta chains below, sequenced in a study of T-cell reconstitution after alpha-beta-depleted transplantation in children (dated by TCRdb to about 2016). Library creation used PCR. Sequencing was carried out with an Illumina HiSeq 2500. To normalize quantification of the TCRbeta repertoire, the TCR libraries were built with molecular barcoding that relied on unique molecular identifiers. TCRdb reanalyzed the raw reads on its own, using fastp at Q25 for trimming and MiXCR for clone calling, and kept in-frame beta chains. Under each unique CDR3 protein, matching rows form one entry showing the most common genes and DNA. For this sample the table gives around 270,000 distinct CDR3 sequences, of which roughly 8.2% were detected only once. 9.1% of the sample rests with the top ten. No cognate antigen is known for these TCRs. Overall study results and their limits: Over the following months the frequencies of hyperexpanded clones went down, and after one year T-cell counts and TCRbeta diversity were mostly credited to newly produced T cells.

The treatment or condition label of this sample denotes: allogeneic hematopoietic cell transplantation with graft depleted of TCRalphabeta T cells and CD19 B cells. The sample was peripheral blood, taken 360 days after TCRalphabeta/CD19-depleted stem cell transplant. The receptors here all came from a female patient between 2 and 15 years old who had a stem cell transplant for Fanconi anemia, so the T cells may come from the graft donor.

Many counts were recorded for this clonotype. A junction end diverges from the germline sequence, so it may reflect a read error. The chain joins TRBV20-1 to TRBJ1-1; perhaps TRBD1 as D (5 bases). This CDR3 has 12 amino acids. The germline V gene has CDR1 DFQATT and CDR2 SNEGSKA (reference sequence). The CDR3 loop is CSASGNARPGRF. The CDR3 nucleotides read TGCAGTGCTAGTGGAAACGCCAGGCCGGGACGGTTT.

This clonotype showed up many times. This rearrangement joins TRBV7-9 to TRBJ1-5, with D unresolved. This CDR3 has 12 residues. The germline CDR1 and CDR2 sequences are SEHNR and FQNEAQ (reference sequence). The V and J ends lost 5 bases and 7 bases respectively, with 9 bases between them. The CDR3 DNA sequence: TGTGCCAGCAGCCCCTCGGGACAGCCCCAGCATTTT. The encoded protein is CASSPSGQPQHF.

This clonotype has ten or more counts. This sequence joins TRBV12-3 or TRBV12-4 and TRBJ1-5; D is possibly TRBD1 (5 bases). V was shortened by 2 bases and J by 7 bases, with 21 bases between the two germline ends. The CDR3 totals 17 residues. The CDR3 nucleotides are TGTGCCAGCAGTTTAATCCTCTCCGCGGGGGGAGAACAGCCCCAGCATTTT. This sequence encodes CASSLILSAGGEQPQHF.

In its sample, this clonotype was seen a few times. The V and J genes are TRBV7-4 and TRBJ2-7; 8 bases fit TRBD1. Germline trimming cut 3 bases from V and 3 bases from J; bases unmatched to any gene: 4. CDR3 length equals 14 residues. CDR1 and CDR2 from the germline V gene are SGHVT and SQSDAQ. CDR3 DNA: TGTGCCAGCAGCTTTAACGGGACAGGCTACGAGCAGTACTTC. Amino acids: CASSFNGTGYEQYF. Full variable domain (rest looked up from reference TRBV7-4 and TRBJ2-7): GAGVSQSPRYKVAKRGRDVALRCDSISGHVTLYWYRQTLGQGSEVLTYSQSDAQRDKSGRPSGRFSAERPERSVSTLKIQRTEQGDSAVYLCASSFNGTGYEQYFGPGTRLTVT.

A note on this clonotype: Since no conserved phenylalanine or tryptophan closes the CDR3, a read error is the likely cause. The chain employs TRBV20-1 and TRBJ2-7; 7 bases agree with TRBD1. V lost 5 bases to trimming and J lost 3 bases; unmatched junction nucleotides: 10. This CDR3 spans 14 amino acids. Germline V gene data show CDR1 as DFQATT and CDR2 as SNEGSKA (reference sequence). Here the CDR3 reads CSAQTGNRYYEQYL. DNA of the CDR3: TGCAGTGCTCAGACAGGGAATCGGTACTACGAGCAGTACCTC.

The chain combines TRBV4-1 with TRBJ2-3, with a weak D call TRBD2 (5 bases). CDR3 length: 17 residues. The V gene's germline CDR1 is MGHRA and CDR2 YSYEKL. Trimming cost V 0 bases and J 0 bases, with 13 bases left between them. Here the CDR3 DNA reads TGCGCCAGCAGCCAAGATCCAGGACTCACTAGCACAGATACGCAGTATTTT. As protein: CASSQDPGLTSTDTQYF.

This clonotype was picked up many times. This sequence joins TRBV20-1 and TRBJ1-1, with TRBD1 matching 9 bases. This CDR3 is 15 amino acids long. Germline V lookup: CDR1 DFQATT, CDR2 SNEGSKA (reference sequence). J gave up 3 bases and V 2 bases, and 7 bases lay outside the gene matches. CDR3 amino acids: CSARPGTGSDTEAFF. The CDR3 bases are TGCAGTGCTAGACCCGGGACAGGGAGCGACACTGAAGCTTTCTTT.

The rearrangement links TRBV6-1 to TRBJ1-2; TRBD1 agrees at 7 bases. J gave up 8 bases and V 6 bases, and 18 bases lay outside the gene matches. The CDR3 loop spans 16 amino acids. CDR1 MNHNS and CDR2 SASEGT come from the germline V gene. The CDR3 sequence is CASSGTADFGVGGYTF. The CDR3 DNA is TGTGCCAGCAGCGGGACAGCGGATTTTGGAGTAGGAGGCTACACCTTC.

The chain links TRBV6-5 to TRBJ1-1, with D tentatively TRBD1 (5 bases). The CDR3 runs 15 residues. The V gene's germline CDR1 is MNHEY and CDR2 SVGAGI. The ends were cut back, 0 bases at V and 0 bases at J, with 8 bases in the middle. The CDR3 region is CASSYSPGVNTEAFF. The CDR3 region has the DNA TGTGCCAGCAGTTACTCGCCGGGGGTGAACACTGAAGCTTTCTTT.

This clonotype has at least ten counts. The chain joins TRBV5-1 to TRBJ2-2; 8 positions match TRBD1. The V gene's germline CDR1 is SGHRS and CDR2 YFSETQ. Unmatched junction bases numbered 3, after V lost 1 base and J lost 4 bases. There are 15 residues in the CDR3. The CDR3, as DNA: TGCGCCAGCAGCTTGTCCACAGGGGGCACCGGGGAGCTGTTTTTT. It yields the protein CASSLSTGGTGELFF.

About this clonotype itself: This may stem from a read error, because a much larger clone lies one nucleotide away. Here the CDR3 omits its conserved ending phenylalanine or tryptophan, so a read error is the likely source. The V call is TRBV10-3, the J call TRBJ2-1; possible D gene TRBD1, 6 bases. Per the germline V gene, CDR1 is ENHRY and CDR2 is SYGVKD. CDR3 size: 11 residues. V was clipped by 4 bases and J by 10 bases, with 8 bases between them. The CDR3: CAISGGGEQFL. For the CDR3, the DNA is TGTGCCATCAGTGGAGGGGGAGAGCAGTTCTTA.

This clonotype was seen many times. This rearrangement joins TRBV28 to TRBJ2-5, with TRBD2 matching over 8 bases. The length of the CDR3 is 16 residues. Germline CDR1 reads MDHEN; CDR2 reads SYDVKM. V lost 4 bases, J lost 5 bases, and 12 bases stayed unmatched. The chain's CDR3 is CASSSYSGDRGETQYF. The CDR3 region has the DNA TGTGCCAGCAGTTCCTATAGCGGGGACCGTGGGGAGACCCAGTACTTC.

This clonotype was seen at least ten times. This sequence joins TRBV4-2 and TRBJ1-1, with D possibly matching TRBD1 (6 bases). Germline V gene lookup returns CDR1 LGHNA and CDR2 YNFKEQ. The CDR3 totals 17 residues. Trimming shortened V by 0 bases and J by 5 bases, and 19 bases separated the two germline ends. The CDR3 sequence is CASSQDPGARTLTEAFF. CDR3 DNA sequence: TGTGCCAGCAGCCAAGATCCAGGGGCGCGGACCCTGACTGAAGCTTTCTTT.

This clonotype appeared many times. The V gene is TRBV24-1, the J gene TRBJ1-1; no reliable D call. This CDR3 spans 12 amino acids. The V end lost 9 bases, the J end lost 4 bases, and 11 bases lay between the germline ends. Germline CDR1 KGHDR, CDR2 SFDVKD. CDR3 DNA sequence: TGTGCCACCGTACCAGAAGGCACTGAAGCTTTCTTT. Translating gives CATVPEGTEAFF.

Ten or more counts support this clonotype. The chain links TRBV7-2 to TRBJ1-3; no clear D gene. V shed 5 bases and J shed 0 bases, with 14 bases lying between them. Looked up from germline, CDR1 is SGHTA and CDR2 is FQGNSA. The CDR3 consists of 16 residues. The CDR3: CASSLTSHGSGNTIYF. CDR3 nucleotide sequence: TGTGCCAGCAGCCTGACAAGCCATGGCTCTGGAAACACCATATATTTT.

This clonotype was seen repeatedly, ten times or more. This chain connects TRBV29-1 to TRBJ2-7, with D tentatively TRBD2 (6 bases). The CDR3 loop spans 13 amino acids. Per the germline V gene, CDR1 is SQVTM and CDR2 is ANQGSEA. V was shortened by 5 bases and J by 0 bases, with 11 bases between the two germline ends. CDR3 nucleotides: TGCAGCGTTTCTGGGAGGAGCTCCTACGAGCAGTACTTC. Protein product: CSVSGRSSYEQYF.

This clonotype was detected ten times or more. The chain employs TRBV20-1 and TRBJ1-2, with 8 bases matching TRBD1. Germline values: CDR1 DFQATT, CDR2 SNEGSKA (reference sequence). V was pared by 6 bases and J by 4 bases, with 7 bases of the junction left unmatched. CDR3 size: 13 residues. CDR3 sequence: CSAKRTGTYGYTF. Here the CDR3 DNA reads TGCAGTGCGAAGAGGACAGGGACCTATGGCTACACCTTC.

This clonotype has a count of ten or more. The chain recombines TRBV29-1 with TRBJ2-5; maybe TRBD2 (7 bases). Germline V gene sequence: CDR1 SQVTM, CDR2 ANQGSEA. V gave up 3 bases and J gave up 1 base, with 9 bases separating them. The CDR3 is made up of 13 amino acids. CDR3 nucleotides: TGCAGCGTTGACCGGGGGGCCCAAGAGACCCAGTACTTC. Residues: CSVDRGAQETQYF.

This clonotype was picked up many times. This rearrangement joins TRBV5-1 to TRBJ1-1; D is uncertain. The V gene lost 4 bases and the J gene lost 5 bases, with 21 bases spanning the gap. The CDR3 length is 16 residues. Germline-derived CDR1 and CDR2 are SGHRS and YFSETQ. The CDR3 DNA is TGCGCCAGCAGCACCCAAAGCCGGGGAATCCGGACTGAAGCTTTCTTT. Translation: CASSTQSRGIRTEAFF.

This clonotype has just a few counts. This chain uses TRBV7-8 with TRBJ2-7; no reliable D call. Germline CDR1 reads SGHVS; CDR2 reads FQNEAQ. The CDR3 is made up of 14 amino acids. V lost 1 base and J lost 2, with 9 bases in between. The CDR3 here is CASSLGGSPYEQYF. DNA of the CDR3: TGTGCCAGCAGCTTAGGGGGTTCCCCCTACGAGCAGTACTTC.

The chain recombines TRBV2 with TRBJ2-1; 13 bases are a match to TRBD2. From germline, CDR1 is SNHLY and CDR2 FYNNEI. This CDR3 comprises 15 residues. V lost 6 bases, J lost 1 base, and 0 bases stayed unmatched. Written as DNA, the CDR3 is TGTGCCAGCAGGGGACTAGCGGGGTCCTACAATGAGCAGTTCTTC. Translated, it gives CASRGLAGSYNEQFF.

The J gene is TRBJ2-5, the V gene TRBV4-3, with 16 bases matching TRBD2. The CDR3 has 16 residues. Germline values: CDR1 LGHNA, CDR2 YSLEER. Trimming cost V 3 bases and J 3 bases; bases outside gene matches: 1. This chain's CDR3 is CASSHGTSGGEETQYF. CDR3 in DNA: TGCGCCAGCAGCCACGGGACTAGCGGGGGGGAAGAGACCCAGTACTTC.

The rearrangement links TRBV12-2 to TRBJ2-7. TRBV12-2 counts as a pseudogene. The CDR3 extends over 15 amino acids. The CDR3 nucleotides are TGTGCAAGTCGCCCAACGGGTGGAAGCTCCTACGAGCAGTACTTC. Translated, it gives CASRPTGGSSYEQYF.

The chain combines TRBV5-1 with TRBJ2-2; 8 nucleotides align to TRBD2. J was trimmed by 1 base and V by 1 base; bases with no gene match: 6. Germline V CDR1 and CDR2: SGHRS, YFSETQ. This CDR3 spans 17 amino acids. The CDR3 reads CASSLFTSGENTGELFF. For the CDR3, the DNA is TGCGCCAGCAGCTTGTTCACTAGCGGTGAGAACACCGGGGAGCTGTTTTTT.

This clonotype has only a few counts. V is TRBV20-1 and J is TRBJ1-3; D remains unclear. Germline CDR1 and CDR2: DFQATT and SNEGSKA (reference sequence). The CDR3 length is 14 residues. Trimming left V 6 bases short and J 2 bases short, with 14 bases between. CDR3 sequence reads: CSARRSGPGNTIYF. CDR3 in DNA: TGCAGTGCCCGACGGTCGGGCCCTGGAAACACCATATATTTT.

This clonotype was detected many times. As DNA, the CDR3 is TGTGCCAGCAGTTTTCTACCCACGCGGGGTGAGCAGTTCTTC. Its translation: CASSFLPTRGEQFF. The genes are TRBV12-3 or TRBV12-4 and TRBJ2-1, with D perhaps matching TRBD2 (6 bases). Between the trimmed V and J ends, which lost 3 bases and 9 bases, there was a span of 15 bases. This CDR3 has 14 residues.